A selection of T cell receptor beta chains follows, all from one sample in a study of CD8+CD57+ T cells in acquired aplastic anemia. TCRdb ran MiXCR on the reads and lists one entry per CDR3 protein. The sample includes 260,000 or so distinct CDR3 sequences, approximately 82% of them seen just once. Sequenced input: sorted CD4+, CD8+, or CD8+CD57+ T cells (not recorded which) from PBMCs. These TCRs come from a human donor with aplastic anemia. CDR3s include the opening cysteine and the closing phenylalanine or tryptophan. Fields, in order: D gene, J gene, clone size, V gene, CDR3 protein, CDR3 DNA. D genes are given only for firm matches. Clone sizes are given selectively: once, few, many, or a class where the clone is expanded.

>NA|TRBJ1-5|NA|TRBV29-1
CSANDPSGTSQHF
TGCAGCGCCAACGATCCGTCCGGGACATCCCAGCATTTT
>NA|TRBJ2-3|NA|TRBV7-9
CASRRAADPGKLYF
TGTGCCAGCAGGAGGGCGGCGGACCCCGGGAAGCTGTATTTT
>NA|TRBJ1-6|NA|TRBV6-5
CASSRDRWESPLHF
TGTGCCAGCAGCAGAGATCGCTGGGAATCACCCCTCCACTTT
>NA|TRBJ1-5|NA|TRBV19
CASSVGAEYYQPQHW
TGTGCCAGTAGTGTTGGTGCGGAGTACTACCAGCCCCAGCATTGG
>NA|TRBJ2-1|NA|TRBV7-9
CASSDGGMHAQSF
TGTGCCAGCAGTGATGGGGGGATGCATGCGCAGTCCTTC
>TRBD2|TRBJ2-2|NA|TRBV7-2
CASSLIGGELDF
TGTGCCAGCAGCCTCATCGGGGGGGAGCTGGATTTT
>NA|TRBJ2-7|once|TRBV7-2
CASSWRGGANYQYF
TGTGCCAGCAGCTGGCGTGGAGGAGCAAACTATCAGTACTTC
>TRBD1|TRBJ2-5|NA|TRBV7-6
CASSQDSDRPLSGYF
TGTGCCAGCAGCCAAGATTCGGACAGGCCCCTCTCTGGATACTTC
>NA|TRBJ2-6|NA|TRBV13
CASSLDQGSGANVLTF
TGTGCCAGCAGCTTGGATCAGGGCTCTGGGGCCAACGTCCTGACTTTC
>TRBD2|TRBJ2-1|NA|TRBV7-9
CASSLRSGREKEQFF
TGTGCCAGCAGCTTACGCAGCGGGCGGGAGAAGGAGCAGTTCTTC
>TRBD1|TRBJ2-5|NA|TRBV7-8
CAGRGARGPQYF
TGTGCCGGAAGGGGAGCGAGGGGGCCCCAGTACTTC
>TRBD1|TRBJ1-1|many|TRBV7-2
CASSLAGTGNTEAFF
TGTGCCAGCAGCTTAGCGGGGACAGGGAACACTGAAGCTTTCTTT
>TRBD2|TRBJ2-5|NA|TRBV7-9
CASSFERSGGAKYF
TGTGCCAGCAGCTTTGAAAGAAGCGGGGGAGCGAAGTACTTC
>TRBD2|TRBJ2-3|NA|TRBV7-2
CASSRGREGGQYF
TGTGCCAGCAGCCGAGGTAGGGAGGGTGGGCAGTATTTT
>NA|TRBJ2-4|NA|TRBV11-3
CASSSDLPAGGLAKNIQYF
TGTGCCAGCAGCTCCGATCTGCCAGCAGGAGGATTAGCCAAAAACATTCAGTACTTC
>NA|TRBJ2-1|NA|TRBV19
CASSGAGTSYNEQFF
TGTGCCAGTAGTGGAGCAGGGACTTCTTACAATGAGCAGTTCTTC
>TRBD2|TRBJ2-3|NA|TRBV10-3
CAIRAGEVDTQYF
TGTGCCATCCGGGCGGGAGAGGTAGATACGCAGTATTTT
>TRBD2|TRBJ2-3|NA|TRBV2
CASSYAGGADTQFF
TGTGCCAGCAGCTACGCGGGAGGTGCCGATACGCAGTTTTTT
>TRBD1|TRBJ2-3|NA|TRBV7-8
CASSLGLTGNTTAYF
TGTGCCAGCAGCTTAGGTCTGACAGGGAACACTACAGCGTATTTT
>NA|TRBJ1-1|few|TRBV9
CASGDGGTDTQYSFF
TGTGCCAGCGGGGACGGGGGCACAGATACGCAGTATTCTTTCTTT
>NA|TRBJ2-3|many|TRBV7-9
CASSDPSAHTDTQYF
TGTGCCAGCAGCGATCCTAGCGCACACACAGATACGCAGTATTTT
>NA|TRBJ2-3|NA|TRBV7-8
CASSLAGGRSTKYTQYF
TGTGCCAGCAGCTTAGCGGGGGGCCGCAGCACGAAGTATACGCAGTATTTT
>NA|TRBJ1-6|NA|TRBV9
CASSVGTARNQSPLHF
TGTGCCAGCAGCGTGGGGACCGCCCGAAATCAGTCCCCCCTCCACTTT
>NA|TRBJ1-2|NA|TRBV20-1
CSARDRDKFDYTF
TGCAGTGCTAGAGACAGAGACAAGTTTGACTACACCTTC
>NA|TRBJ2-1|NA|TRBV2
CASSELGGSYNEQFF
TGTGCCAGCAGTGAATTAGGGGGCTCCTACAATGAGCAGTTCTTC
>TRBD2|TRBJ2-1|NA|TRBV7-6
CASRSSGGDYNEQFF
TGTGCCAGCAGGTCTAGCGGGGGGGATTACAATGAGCAGTTCTTC
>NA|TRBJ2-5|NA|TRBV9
CASSGKSGGETQYF
TGTGCCAGCAGCGGCAAATCGGGTGGTGAGACCCAGTACTTC
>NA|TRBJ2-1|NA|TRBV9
CASSAGSDTQYVQFF
TGTGCCAGCAGCGCCGGGTCAGATACGCAGTATGTGCAGTTCTTC
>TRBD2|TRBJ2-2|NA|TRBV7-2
CASSLPGGPDTRDLFF
TGTGCCAGCAGCTTACCGGGAGGGCCCGACACGCGGGATCTGTTTTTT
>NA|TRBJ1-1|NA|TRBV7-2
CASSLTSGSGDTDFF
TGTGCCAGCAGCTTAACTAGCGGAAGCGGAGATACAGATTTCTTT
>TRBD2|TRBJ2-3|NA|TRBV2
CASSEAGSNHTQYF
TGTGCCAGCAGCGAAGCGGGAAGCAATCATACGCAGTATTTT
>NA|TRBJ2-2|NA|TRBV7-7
CASSLAGTLRPNTGELFF
TGTGCCAGCAGCTTAGCCGGGACACTGCGTCCGAACACCGGGGAGCTGTTTTTT
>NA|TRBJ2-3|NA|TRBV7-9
CASSFERSGGTDYF
TGTGCCAGCAGCTTTGAAAGAAGCGGCGGGACCGATTATTTT
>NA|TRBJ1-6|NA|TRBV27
CASSSGAIGYNSPLHF
TGTGCCAGCAGTTCAGGGGCAATTGGCTATAATTCACCCCTCCACTTT
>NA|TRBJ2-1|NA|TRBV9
CASSVGARGYNEQFF
TGTGCCAGCAGCGTAGGAGCCCGCGGCTACAATGAGCAGTTCTTC
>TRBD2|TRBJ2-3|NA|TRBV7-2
CASSSAGGHHTEYF
TGTGCCAGCAGCTCAGCGGGAGGTCATCATACAGAGTATTTT
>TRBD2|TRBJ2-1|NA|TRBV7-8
CASSQAGGTDTEDQFF
TGTGCCAGCAGCCAAGCGGGAGGAACCGATACGGAGGATCAGTTCTTC
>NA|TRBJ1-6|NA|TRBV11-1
CASSPSPGNIQYFF
TGCGCCAGCAGCCCCAGTCCGGGTAACATTCAGTACTTCTTT
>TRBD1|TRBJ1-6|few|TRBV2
CASRRDRGNNSPLHF
TGTGCCAGCAGAAGGGACAGGGGGAATAATTCACCCCTCCACTTT
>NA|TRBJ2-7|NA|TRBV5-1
CASSFTTAMCEQYF
TGTGCCAGCAGCTTTACTACCGCGATGTGCGAGCAGTACTTC
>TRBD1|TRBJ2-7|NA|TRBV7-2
CASSFRDRVYEQYF
TGTGCCAGCAGCTTTAGGGACAGGGTCTACGAGCAGTACTTC
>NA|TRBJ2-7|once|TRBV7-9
CASSLAGRCEPNF
TGTGCCAGCAGCTTAGCGGGTAGGTGCGAGCCCAACTTC
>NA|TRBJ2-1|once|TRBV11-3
CASSLDLRTELYNEQFF
TGTGCCAGCAGCTTGGATCTCAGGACCGAACTATACAATGAGCAGTTCTTC
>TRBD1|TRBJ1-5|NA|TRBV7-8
CASSVGGQSTNKQQHF
TGTGCCAGCAGCGTAGGGGGACAGAGCACCAATAAGCAGCAGCATTTT
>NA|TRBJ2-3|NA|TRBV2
CGSSGVGTDTQYF
TGTGGCAGCAGCGGCGTGGGGACAGATACGCAGTATTTT